This T cell receptor (beta chain) was sequenced during a study of graft-versus-host responses after intestinal transplantation. Study-wide background: Every one of the recipients received anti-thymocyte globulin induction and afterwards took tacrolimus and steroids for roughly three years. Study results and limitations: GvH clones surfaced in recipient marrow, some emerging earlier in ileum or blood.

Germline assignment: CDR1 LNHNV and CDR2 YYDKDF (reference sequence). The CDR3 covers 15 residues. Deletions cut 0 bases from V and 6 bases from J, with 12 bases between. Notes on this clone: Antigen: not known.

Here immunoSEQ multiplex PCR was the method, and the copy in TCRdb shows in-frame clones only, minus some. The table lists roughly 120,000 clones, roughly 95% of them singletons. The J gene is TRBJ1-5, the V gene TRBV15, with a possible D match to TRBD1 (5 bases). This receptor was taken from a human donor who received an intestinal transplant. This specimen was unstimulated CD8+ T cells sorted from spleen or lymph node cells, taken before intestinal transplant. The CDR3 DNA reads TGTGCCACCAGCAGAGATCTGGGGGATGGTCAGCCCCAGCATTTT. Protein sequence: CATSRDLGDGQPQHF. The entire variable domain, with the rest obtained from reference TRBV15 and TRBJ1-5, is as follows: DAMVIQNPRYQVTQFGKPVTLSCSQTLNHNVMYWYQQKSSQAPKLLFHYYDKDFNNEADTPDNFQSRRPNTSFCFLDIRSPGLGDTAMYLCATSRDLGDGQPQHFGDGTRLSIL.